This entry lists 30 T cell receptor beta chains sequenced from one sample in a study of T-cell reconstitution after alpha-beta-depleted transplantation in children. Preparation of the TCRbeta library was carried out with unique molecular identifiers. TCRdb independently ran MiXCR on the PCR reads; one entry per CDR3 protein. The sample records some 200,000 distinct CDR3 sequences, 8% to 9.5% being singletons. This specimen consisted of PBMCs from the stem cell graft donor, obtained from the stem cell graft. The receptors shown here come from a human donor who donated a stem cell graft to a child with acute lymphoblastic leukemia.

The chain employs TRBV5-1 and TRBJ2-2; tentatively, D is TRBD2 (5 bases). The germline CDR1 and CDR2 sequences are SGHRS and YFSETQ. The CDR3 has 13 amino acids. Trimming took off 7 bases at V and 5 bases at J, with 12 bases between the two ends. The CDR3 here is CASGERDTGELFF. The CDR3 bases are TGCGCCAGCGGAGAGAGGGATACCGGGGAGCTGTTTTTT.

The chain combines TRBV5-1 with TRBJ1-1, with no clear D. CDR1 and CDR2 (germline): SGHRS, YFSETQ. This CDR3 comprises 15 residues. Trimming left V 7 bases short and J 0 bases short, with 16 bases between. CDR3 region: CASAPRVDMNTEAFF. In DNA form, the CDR3 reads TGCGCCAGCGCCCCTAGGGTGGATATGAACACTGAAGCTTTCTTT.

V usage is TRBV7-6 and J usage is TRBJ2-2; D is possibly TRBD1 or TRBD2 (5 bases each). V was pared by 3 bases and J by 6 bases, with 26 bases between. Germline assignment: CDR1 SGHVS and CDR2 FNYEAQ. The CDR3 is 19 amino acids. CDR3 residues: CASSFYTNPGPQAAGELFF. The CDR3 DNA reads TGTGCCAGCAGCTTTTATACGAACCCGGGACCACAGGCCGCCGGGGAGCTGTTTTTT.

The chain recombines TRBV4-1 with TRBJ1-2, with 7 bases identical to TRBD1. V trimming: 0 bases; J trimming: 0 bases; junction bases outside the gene matches: 13. This CDR3 region has 19 residues. The germline CDR1 and CDR2 sequences are MGHRA and YSYEKL. The DNA for the CDR3 is TGCGCCAGCAGCCAAGACTCGGTGCCCAGGGACAGATCTAACTATGGCTACACCTTC. This gives the protein CASSQDSVPRDRSNYGYTF.

This sequence joins TRBV7-7 and TRBJ2-2; TRBD2 aligns across 8 bases. CDR1 is SSHAT and CDR2 is FNYEAQ in the germline V gene (reference sequence). This CDR3 comprises 15 residues. J was trimmed by 1 base and V by 5 bases; bases with no gene match: 3. The chain's CDR3 is CASSPGTRNTGELFF. DNA of the CDR3: TGTGCCAGCAGCCCCGGGACTAGGAACACCGGGGAGCTGTTTTTT.

The V gene is TRBV20-1, the J gene TRBJ2-7; TRBD1 aligns across 10 bases. With V trimmed by 7 bases and J by 3 bases, 3 bases remained unmatched. This CDR3 spans 12 amino acids. The V gene's germline CDR1 is DFQATT and CDR2 SNEGSKA (reference sequence). This chain's CDR3 is CSGGQGVYEQYF. CDR3 bases: TGCAGTGGTGGACAGGGGGTCTACGAGCAGTACTTC.

The rearrangement joins TRBV5-1 to TRBJ1-4; unclear D gene. The CDR3 runs to 19 residues. V was clipped by 2 bases and J by 0 bases, with 20 bases between them. Germline lookup yields CDR1 SGHRS and CDR2 YFSETQ. The DNA of the CDR3 is TGCGCCAGCAGCTTCGGAACCTGGCCGACCTCTCCAACTAATGAAAAACTGTTTTTT. Translation gives CASSFGTWPTSPTNEKLFF.

This clonotype was seen ten or more times. This chain links TRBV4-2 with TRBJ1-2; D remains ambiguous. V shed 0 bases and J shed 8 bases, with 16 bases lying between them. Germline V CDR1 and CDR2: LGHNA, YNFKEQ. CDR3 length: 15 amino acids. The CDR3: CASSQDEEAAGGYTF. The DNA of the CDR3 is TGTGCCAGCAGCCAAGATGAGGAGGCCGCGGGAGGCTACACCTTC.

A few counts support this clonotype. This chain joins TRBV6-1 and TRBJ1-1; 9 nucleotides match TRBD1. Trimming took 5 bases from V and 2 from J; bases not matched to a gene: 9. Germline V gives CDR1 MNHNS, CDR2 SASEGT. CDR3 length equals 16 residues. In DNA, the CDR3 is TGTGCCAGCAGTACGATACAGGGGGCCCGTAACACTGAAGCTTTCTTT. This codes for CASSTIQGARNTEAFF.

This clonotype appeared many times. V is TRBV20-1 and J is TRBJ1-3, with D tentatively TRBD1 (6 bases). The CDR3 extends over 14 amino acids. Per germline, CDR1 DFQATT and CDR2 SNEGSKA (reference sequence). With 5 bases removed from V and 0 bases from J, the gap between germline ends came to 11 bases. CDR3 amino acids: CSAGLQGSGNTIYF. CDR3 coding DNA: TGCAGTGCTGGACTACAGGGCTCTGGAAACACCATATATTTT.

Ten or more counts support this clonotype. The rearrangement links TRBV27 to TRBJ2-1; 8 bases agree with TRBD1. The CDR3 runs to 15 residues. The germline gives CDR1 MNHEY, CDR2 SMNVEV (reference sequence). Trimming took 5 bases from V and 8 from J; bases not matched to a gene: 11. CDR3 coding DNA: TGTGCCAGCAGTGTAAGGGACAGGTCCAAGGATGAGCAGTTCTTC. The encoded protein is CASSVRDRSKDEQFF.

J is TRBJ2-1 and V is TRBV7-2; D might be TRBD2 (7 bases). CDR1 is SGHTA and CDR2 is FQGNSA in the germline V gene. V was pared by 2 bases and J by 9 bases, with 17 bases between. This CDR3 is 15 amino acids long. Here the CDR3 reads CASSLRGGRSPEQFF. Written as DNA, the CDR3 is TGTGCCAGCAGCTTAAGGGGGGGCCGGTCCCCTGAGCAGTTCTTC.

In its sample, this clonotype was seen a few times. The chain employs TRBV28 and TRBJ1-5; tentatively, D is TRBD1 (5 bases). Germline V gene lookup returns CDR1 MDHEN and CDR2 SYDVKM. Trimming cost V 5 bases and J 3 bases, with 23 bases left between them. The CDR3 is 18 residues long. The CDR3 is CASSNKPWVGDINQPQHF. In DNA, the CDR3 is TGTGCCAGCAGTAACAAGCCGTGGGTGGGGGATATCAATCAGCCCCAGCATTTT.

This clonotype was seen repeatedly, ten times or more. The rearrangement links TRBV11-2 to TRBJ2-3; D gene uncertain. The CDR3 has 14 residues. Germline V gene data show CDR1 as SGHAT and CDR2 as FQNNGV. The V gene lost 5 bases and the J gene lost 6 bases, with 15 bases spanning the gap. In nucleotides, the CDR3 is TGTGCCAGCAGCCACCCGGCCAGGCGGGATACGCAGTATTTT. It codes for CASSHPARRDTQYF.

V is TRBV20-1 and J is TRBJ2-7, with D perhaps being TRBD1 or TRBD2 (5 bases each). CDR1 is DFQATT and CDR2 is SNEGSKA in the germline V gene (reference sequence). V was cut by 6 bases and J by 3 bases, with 30 bases left in between. CDR3 length: 18 amino acids. The CDR3 DNA sequence: TGCAGTGCCAAACCAGACCAGGGAGTTTCAACCTTTAGCTACGAGCAGTACTTC. It yields the protein CSAKPDQGVSTFSYEQYF.

The chain uses TRBV12-3 or TRBV12-4 and TRBJ2-7; 7 bases line up with TRBD1. There are 15 residues in the CDR3. The junction had 10 bases not matched to a gene; V was cut back by 4 bases and J by 4 bases. In DNA form, the CDR3 reads TGTGCCAGCAGTTCCCACGACAGGGTGTTATACGAGCAGTACTTC. It codes for CASSSHDRVLYEQYF.

This rearrangement joins TRBV7-9 to TRBJ2-5, with TRBD1 matching over 9 bases. This CDR3 has 16 residues. V shed 5 bases, J shed 5 bases, and the junction held 12 bases outside the gene matches. Germline CDR1 and CDR2: SEHNR and FQNEAQ (reference sequence). This CDR3 reads CASSRQGGLSWETQYF. The DNA for the CDR3 is TGTGCCAGCAGCCGACAGGGGGGCTTAAGTTGGGAGACCCAGTACTTC.

This clonotype showed up many times. V is TRBV10-3 and J is TRBJ2-7; a possible D gene is TRBD1 (5 bases). The germline CDR1 and CDR2 sequences are ENHRY and SYGVKD. V lost 6 bases, J lost 0 bases, and 24 bases lay in between. The CDR3 sequence is 18 residues long. The CDR3 loop is CAISVDSAKSLSSYEQYF. CDR3 coding DNA: TGTGCCATCAGCGTAGACAGTGCCAAGAGTCTAAGCTCCTACGAGCAGTACTTC.

Only a few counts were recorded for this clonotype. This rearrangement joins TRBV11-2 to TRBJ2-7; the D gene is possibly TRBD2 (5 bases). The CDR3 extends over 12 amino acids. Per the germline V gene, CDR1 is SGHAT and CDR2 is FQNNGV. V was pared by 8 bases and J by 2 bases, with 10 bases between. CDR3 residues: CASGLSTYEQYF. DNA for the CDR3: TGTGCCAGCGGACTCTCAACCTACGAGCAGTACTTC.

This clonotype was detected only a few times. The V and J genes are TRBV6-1 and TRBJ1-1, with a weak D call TRBD1 (5 bases). Germline CDR1 is MNHNS and CDR2 is SASEGT. Trimming cost V 8 bases and J 1 base, with 11 bases left between them. This CDR3 comprises 13 residues. CDR3 amino acids: CASVVRANTEAFF. As DNA, the CDR3 is TGTGCCAGCGTCGTCAGGGCGAACACTGAAGCTTTCTTT.

The rearrangement uses TRBV20-1 and TRBJ1-2, with D possibly being TRBD1 (6 bases). The CDR3 extends over 13 amino acids. Between the trimmed V and J ends, which lost 6 bases and 8 bases, there was a span of 19 bases. Germline assignment: CDR1 DFQATT and CDR2 SNEGSKA (reference sequence). CDR3 sequence: CSAPLDSPTGYTF. The CDR3 DNA is TGCAGTGCACCCCTGGACAGTCCCACCGGCTACACCTTC.

This clonotype appeared a few times. The chain combines TRBV7-9 with TRBJ2-4, with TRBD1 matching over 8 bases. There are 15 residues in the CDR3. Germline loops: CDR1 SEHNR, CDR2 FQNEAQ (reference sequence). V trimming: 3 bases; J trimming: 4 bases; junction bases outside the gene matches: 5. This CDR3 is CASSLANRGKNIQYF. The CDR3 coding sequence is TGTGCCAGCAGCTTGGCGAACAGGGGGAAAAACATTCAGTACTTC.

This clonotype showed up just a few times. This chain connects TRBV15 to TRBJ1-1; no clear D. The V and J ends lost 3 bases and 4 bases respectively, with 15 bases between them. The CDR3 is made up of 15 amino acids. From germline, CDR1 is LNHNV and CDR2 YYDKDF (reference sequence). The CDR3 spells CATSRSNREGTEAFF. The CDR3 DNA sequence: TGTGCCACCAGCAGGTCAAACCGAGAGGGCACTGAAGCTTTCTTT.

This clonotype was seen once. The chain recombines TRBV20-1 with TRBJ1-2; 7 bases agree with TRBD1. Germline lookup yields CDR1 DFQATT and CDR2 SNEGSKA (reference sequence). The CDR3 has 12 residues. J lost 3 bases, V lost 6 bases, and 4 bases had no gene match. CDR3 sequence (DNA): TGCAGTGCCCCCGGGACAGACTATGGCTACACCTTC. Translating it yields CSAPGTDYGYTF.

This clonotype was seen many times. The chain links TRBV29-1 to TRBJ2-5; D unclear. The CDR3 runs to 12 residues. The V and J ends lost 6 bases and 2 bases respectively, with 10 bases between them. Germline CDR1 reads SQVTM; CDR2 reads ANQGSEA. The CDR3 sequence is CSVADGQETQYF. The CDR3 bases are TGCAGCGTCGCCGACGGGCAAGAGACCCAGTACTTC.

This clonotype turned up a few times. The V call is TRBV7-6, the J call TRBJ2-7; D is unresolved. V was cut by 0 bases and J by 1 base, with 10 bases left in between. This CDR3 region has 15 residues. The V gene's germline CDR1 is SGHVS and CDR2 FNYEAQ. The CDR3 coding sequence is TGTGCCAGCAGCTTAGCCCCGGTCCAGTCCTACGAGCAGTACTTC. Amino acids: CASSLAPVQSYEQYF.

This clonotype has just a few counts. V and J are TRBV5-5 and TRBJ1-5, with 7 nucleotides matching TRBD1. The germline V gene has CDR1 SGHKS and CDR2 YYEKEE (reference sequence). The junction had 5 bases not matched to a gene; V was cut back by 4 bases and J by 7 bases. The CDR3 extends over 13 amino acids. As DNA, the CDR3 is TGTGCCAGCAGCGCCGACAGGGTCCAGCCCCAGCATTTT. The encoded protein is CASSADRVQPQHF.

This clonotype was counted a few times. The chain employs TRBV5-1 and TRBJ2-5, with D tentatively TRBD1 (7 bases). This CDR3 comprises 14 residues. V was shortened by 0 bases and J by 4 bases, with 10 bases between the two germline ends. Germline V gene sequence: CDR1 SGHRS, CDR2 YFSETQ. The DNA for the CDR3 is TGCGCCAGCAGCTTGGGACAGGGAGGAGAGACCCAGTACTTC. This codes for CASSLGQGGETQYF.

This clonotype was counted ten times or more. The chain combines TRBV29-1 with TRBJ2-3; D not certain. V was clipped by 4 bases and J by 0 bases, with 5 bases between them. The CDR3 has 12 amino acids. Germline-derived CDR1 and CDR2 are SQVTM and ANQGSEA. In nucleotides, the CDR3 is TGCAGCGTTGCTCAGAGCACAGATACGCAGTATTTT. It specifies CSVAQSTDTQYF.

This clonotype was counted between two and nine times. This chain joins TRBV7-9 and TRBJ2-5, with D possibly matching TRBD1 (6 bases). V gave up 1 base and J gave up 5 bases, with 20 bases separating them. This CDR3 has 17 residues. Germline CDR1 reads SEHNR; CDR2 reads FQNEAQ (reference sequence). The CDR3 protein is CASSLEAMAARGETQYF. The CDR3 DNA reads TGTGCCAGCAGCTTAGAAGCTATGGCGGCTAGGGGGGAGACCCAGTACTTC.